This T cell receptor (beta chain) was documented in a study of T cell changes during pregnancy in multiple sclerosis. This table comes from immunoSEQ multiplex PCR, and its TCRdb copy is limited to in-frame clones, with some not included. The table records 100,000 or so clones, around 93% of them present only once. The receptor was derived from a female donor with multiple sclerosis, enrolled in a pregnancy study. The source material was peripheral blood, sampled in the third trimester of pregnancy.

The CDR3 here is CASSGALREQFF. The DNA for the CDR3 is TGTGCCAGCAGTGGGGCTCTACGAGAGCAGTTCTTC. This sequence joins TRBV6-1 and TRBJ2-1; D is undetermined. Germline V gene sequence: CDR1 MNHNS, CDR2 SASEGT. V was cut by 4 bases and J by 10 bases, with 11 bases left in between. This CDR3 region has 12 residues.